Shown below are 4 T cell receptor beta chains from a single sample sequenced in a study of blood T cell repertoires in COVID-19. TCRdb keeps only in-frame clones here, not all; method: immunoSEQ multiplex PCR. The data show tens of thousands of clones, around 80% seen once. The sequenced material came from peripheral blood. The source of these receptors is a man in his sixties with acute or convalescent COVID-19.

This clone was seen more than once but under ten times. The J gene is TRBJ1-3, the V gene TRBV11-3; 7 nucleotides line up with TRBD1. Germline V lookup: CDR1 SGHNT, CDR2 YENEEA. Germline trimming cut 5 bases from V and 0 bases from J; bases unmatched to any gene: 7. The CDR3 is made up of 16 amino acids. The DNA of the CDR3 is TGTGCCAGCAGCGCTAGCACAGGGGACTCTGGAAACACCATATATTTT. Its translation: CASSASTGDSGNTIYF.

This clone has more than one count but fewer than ten. The rearrangement links TRBV6-6 to TRBJ1-1, with 9 bases lining up with TRBD1. The V gene's germline CDR1 is MNHNY and CDR2 SVGAGI (reference sequence). CDR3 length equals 15 residues. V trimming: 6 bases; J trimming: 7 bases; junction bases outside the gene matches: 12. DNA for the CDR3: TGTGCCAGCAGACTACGAGAACAGGGGGCGTATGAAGCTTTCTTT. It translates to CASRLREQGAYEAFF.

The chain joins TRBV7-2 to TRBJ1-2; D not resolved. The V end lost 1 base, the J end lost 4 bases, and 10 bases lay between the germline ends. Germline V CDR1 and CDR2: SGHTA, FQGNSA. The CDR3 is 14 amino acids. The CDR3 nucleotides are TGTGCCAGCAGCTTAGGACAAATAAGCTATGGCTACACCTTC. Protein: CASSLGQISYGYTF.

A few counts support this clone. Here the CDR3 reads CATSRVWTVNTEAFF. The CDR3 DNA is TGTGCCACCAGCAGAGTGTGGACAGTAAACACTGAAGCTTTCTTT. This chain connects TRBV15 to TRBJ1-1; possible D gene TRBD1, 6 bases. V was shortened by 1 base and J by 2 bases, with 11 bases between the two germline ends. This CDR3 comprises 15 residues. From germline, CDR1 is LNHNV and CDR2 YYDKDF (reference sequence).